These 25 T cell receptor beta chains came from one sample sequenced in a study of T cells in Graves' hyperthyroidism and ophthalmopathy (dated by TCRdb to the late 2010s). The library was obtained by multiplex PCR. TCRdb shows the sequencer as Illumina HiSeq 2000. Amplification of TCR beta CDR3 regions was carried out from RNA transcripts. A first-round RT-PCR of the TCR CDR3 used the HTBI primer set with the Qiagen OneStep RT-PCR kit. Through fastp at Q25 and MiXCR, TCRdb rebuilt clones from the public reads, retaining in-frame beta chains. Each entry merges the rows of one CDR3 protein and shows their most common DNA and genes. Within this sample are 640,000 or so distinct CDR3 sequences, with roughly 15% of them counted one time only. The ten largest clones represent roughly 4.3% of the sample. Specimen: blood. Every receptor here comes from a woman aged 35 to 49 with Graves' ophthalmopathy.

The V and J genes are TRBV10-3 and TRBJ1-2; D is possibly TRBD1 (6 bases). Germline V lookup: CDR1 ENHRY, CDR2 SYGVKD. The CDR3 runs 14 residues. V was trimmed by 6 bases and J by 1 base, leaving 12 bases between them. The CDR3 bases are TGTGCCATCAGGAACGGGACAAATAACTATGGCTACACCTTC. Its translation: CAIRNGTNNYGYTF.

This clonotype was recorded at least ten times. The J gene is TRBJ2-2, the V gene TRBV5-1; 10 positions agree with TRBD2. Per germline, CDR1 SGHRS and CDR2 YFSETQ. Trimming at V came to 2 bases and at J to 0 bases, leaving 1 base not matched to a gene. The CDR3 has 16 residues. The CDR3 reads CASSFGTSANTGELFF. The CDR3 nucleotides are TGCGCCAGCAGCTTTGGGACTAGCGCGAACACCGGGGAGCTGTTTTTT.

This chain connects TRBV6-1 to TRBJ1-2, with D tentatively TRBD1 (6 bases). Germline assignment: CDR1 MNHNS and CDR2 SASEGT. This CDR3 comprises 13 residues. With 4 bases removed from V and 4 bases from J, the gap between germline ends came to 10 bases. The CDR3 coding sequence is TGTGCCAGCAGTGTTCCAGGGGCCTATGGCTACACCTTC. Its protein is CASSVPGAYGYTF.

This clonotype occurred many times. The chain employs TRBV5-1 and TRBJ2-7, with 10 bases identical to TRBD1. The germline CDR1 and CDR2 sequences are SGHRS and YFSETQ. The J segment lost 5 bases and the V segment lost 0 bases, leaving 5 bases of the junction unmatched. There are 15 residues in the CDR3. CDR3 in DNA: TGCGCCAGCAGCTTGGGTCTGACAGGGGGCGACGAGCAGTACTTC. Protein sequence: CASSLGLTGGDEQYF. Together with reference TRBV5-1 and TRBJ2-7, the CDR3 gives the full variable domain: KAGVTQTPRYLIKTRGQQVTLSCSPISGHRSVSWYQQTPGQGLQFLFEYFSETQRNKGNFPGRFSGRQFSNSRSEMNVSTLELGDSALYLCASSLGLTGGDEQYFGPGTRLTVT.

There are many counts of this clonotype. The chain is built from TRBV20-1 and TRBJ1-1; possible D gene TRBD1, 5 bases. Germline values: CDR1 DFQATT, CDR2 SNEGSKA (reference sequence). This CDR3 comprises 12 residues. The V end lost 6 bases, the J end lost 4 bases, and 12 bases lay between the germline ends. The CDR3 coding sequence is TGCAGTGCCAAACAGGTTATCACTGAAGCTTTCTTT. It specifies CSAKQVITEAFF.

This clonotype was seen a few times. This sequence joins TRBV20-1 and TRBJ2-3; 8 bases fit TRBD2. CDR3 length: 14 residues. CDR1 is DFQATT, CDR2 SNEGSKA, per germline (reference sequence). Losses at the gene ends were 3 bases for V and 6 bases for J; bases not matched to a gene: 8. CDR3 sequence (DNA): TGCAGTGCTAGTGTTCTAGCGGGTCTGGATACGCAGTATTTT. Its protein is CSASVLAGLDTQYF.

At least ten counts were recorded for this clonotype. The chain recombines TRBV28 with TRBJ1-2, with D possibly TRBD1 on 5 matching bases. V was pared by 7 bases and J by 7 bases, with 16 bases between. The CDR3 spans 13 residues. Germline assignment: CDR1 MDHEN and CDR2 SYDVKM. Here the CDR3 reads CASMLAGRGGYTF. CDR3 in DNA: TGTGCCAGCATGCTGGCGGGGCGGGGTGGCTACACCTTC.

This clonotype was counted ten times or more. The rearrangement uses TRBV15 and TRBJ1-5, with a weak D call TRBD1 (6 bases). The germline V gene encodes CDR1 LNHNV and CDR2 YYDKDF (reference sequence). The CDR3 runs 15 residues. Trimming stripped 3 bases from V and 3 bases from J, with 12 bases between. CDR3 in amino acids: CATSRASGANQPQHF. DNA for the CDR3: TGTGCCACCAGCAGGGCCTCGGGGGCCAATCAGCCCCAGCATTTT.

This clonotype appeared a few times. The CDR3 loop reads CASSFLPTGLRTEAFF. In nucleotides, the CDR3 is TGTGCCAGCAGTTTCCTCCCGACAGGTTTGAGGACTGAAGCTTTCTTT. The chain links TRBV12-3 or TRBV12-4 to TRBJ1-1, with D perhaps matching TRBD1 (6 bases). Trimming removed 3 bases from V and 5 bases from J, with 19 bases in between. The CDR3 sequence is 16 residues long.

This clonotype was recorded at least ten times. The gene calls are TRBV11-2 and TRBJ1-6; D ambiguous. The V end was cut by 2 bases, the J end by 6 bases, with 5 bases between. The CDR3 contains 13 residues. From germline, CDR1 is SGHAT and CDR2 FQNNGV. CDR3 sequence (DNA): TGTGCCAGCAGCTTACGTGCTAATTCACCCCTCCACTTT. This encodes CASSLRANSPLHF.

This clonotype was detected ten times or more. The chain carries TRBV28 and TRBJ1-1; D remains ambiguous. V was shortened by 3 bases and J by 3 bases, with 11 bases between the two germline ends. The CDR3 covers 14 residues. CDR1 is MDHEN and CDR2 is SYDVKM in the germline V gene. The CDR3 sequence: CASSFPHGDTEAFF. The CDR3 region has the DNA TGTGCCAGCAGTTTCCCGCACGGGGACACTGAAGCTTTCTTT.

This clonotype was counted only a few times. At one of its ends the junction is not consistent with the germline gene, which may arise from a read error. The chain is built from TRBV29-1 and TRBJ2-7, with 8 bases lining up with TRBD2. Germline V gene sequence: CDR1 SQVTM, CDR2 ANQGSEA. The CDR3 runs 14 residues. The CDR3 sequence is CSATTSVDSHEQYF. The DNA of the CDR3 is TGCAGCGCGACGACTAGCGTAGACTCCCACGAGCAGTACTTC.

This clonotype showed up many times. Its ends do not fully match the called genes, so a read error is possible. The chain combines TRBV27 with TRBJ2-7; D remains unclear. Germline CDR1 is MNHEY and CDR2 is SMNVEV (reference sequence). The CDR3 contains 10 residues. The CDR3 bases are TGTGCCAGCAGCCCCTACGGGCAGTACTTC. This translates into CASSPYGQYF.

This clonotype was detected ten times or more. J is TRBJ2-2 and V is TRBV12-5; 10 nucleotides agree with TRBD2. This CDR3 has 17 amino acids. The V segment lost 1 base and the J segment 1 base; nucleotides outside the gene matches: 3. From germline, CDR1 is LGHNT and CDR2 FRNRAP. CDR3 in amino acids: CASGLALAGENTGELFF. CDR3 DNA sequence: TGTGCTAGTGGTTTGGCCCTAGCGGGAGAGAACACCGGGGAGCTGTTTTTT.

This clonotype was seen at least ten times. The chain recombines TRBV6-5 with TRBJ1-1; D may be TRBD1 (5 bases). Trimming removed 0 bases at V and 10 bases at J, with 18 bases between. The length of the CDR3 is 15 residues. From germline, CDR1 is MNHEY and CDR2 SVGAGI. For the CDR3, the DNA is TGTGCCAGCAGTTACTCGACGGCAGGGAGAATGTTAGCTTTCTTT. It specifies CASSYSTAGRMLAFF.

This clonotype was counted ten times or more. The chain combines TRBV28 with TRBJ1-2; tentative D call: TRBD1 (5 bases). Trimming took off 2 bases at V and 1 base at J, with 23 bases between the two ends. The CDR3 consists of 19 residues. Germline V gene sequence: CDR1 MDHEN, CDR2 SYDVKM. CDR3 region: CASSLRLRNTRGGNYGYTF. The CDR3 DNA follows: TGTGCCAGCAGTTTAAGGCTGCGGAACACCCGGGGGGGTAACTATGGCTACACCTTC.

A few counts support this clonotype. The chain links TRBV12-3 or TRBV12-4 to TRBJ2-2, with TRBD2 matching 11 bases. V was pared by 7 bases and J by 1 base, with 2 bases of the junction left unmatched. CDR3 length equals 15 residues. The CDR3 DNA reads TGTGCCAGCAAGGGGACTAGCGGGAACACCGGGGAGCTGTTTTTT. Translated, it gives CASKGTSGNTGELFF.

This clonotype has a handful of counts. The junction and the germline gene differ at one end; a read error may be behind it. The chain is built from TRBV12-3 or TRBV12-4 and TRBJ1-1, with D hard to call. CDR3 length equals 15 residues. The CDR3 DNA is TGTGCCAGCAGTCCTGGAGGACGGGCGAACACTGAAGTTTTCTTT. This gives the protein CASSPGGRANTEVFF.

This clonotype was seen repeatedly, ten times or more. The J gene is TRBJ1-2, the V gene TRBV20-1; D may be TRBD1 (6 bases). Trimming stripped 3 bases from V and 10 bases from J, with 18 bases between. The CDR3 sequence is 13 residues long. CDR1 is DFQATT and CDR2 is SNEGSKA in the germline V gene (reference sequence). CDR3 amino acids: CSASRQEAVIYTF. In DNA form, the CDR3 reads TGCAGTGCTAGTAGACAGGAGGCAGTTATCTACACCTTC.

This clonotype was seen at least ten times. This CDR3 reads CASSSGTGMGTEAFF. DNA for the CDR3: TGTGCCAGCAGTTCCGGGACGGGGATGGGCACTGAAGCTTTCTTT. This chain links TRBV12-3 or TRBV12-4 with TRBJ1-1; weak D call: TRBD1 (5 bases). The CDR3 contains 15 residues. Trimming took off 4 bases at V and 4 bases at J, with 16 bases between the two ends.

This clonotype was observed at least ten times. The J gene is TRBJ1-1, the V gene TRBV7-9, with 8 bases identical to TRBD1. The CDR3 loop spans 12 amino acids. The J segment lost 8 bases and the V segment lost 5 bases, leaving 4 bases of the junction unmatched. Germline V lookup: CDR1 SEHNR, CDR2 FQNEAQ (reference sequence). DNA for the CDR3: TGTGCCAGCAGCCCGACAGGGGAGGAAGCTTTCTTT. Amino acid sequence: CASSPTGEEAFF.

V usage is TRBV11-2 and J usage is TRBJ2-7, with 9 positions matching TRBD2. The CDR3 runs 16 residues. Germline values: CDR1 SGHAT, CDR2 FQNNGV. The V gene end was trimmed by 1 base and the J gene end by 2 bases; junction bases not matched to a gene: 6. This chain's CDR3 is CASSLVGGGRAYEQYF. The CDR3 nucleotides read TGTGCCAGCAGCTTAGTGGGGGGCGGGAGGGCCTACGAGCAGTACTTC.

This clonotype was found many times. The chain is built from TRBV28 and TRBJ2-7; the match to TRBD2 covers 9 bases. Germline V lookup: CDR1 MDHEN, CDR2 SYDVKM. V was pared by 4 bases and J by 2 bases, with 9 bases of the junction left unmatched. The CDR3 contains 16 residues. The CDR3 region is CASSSFLPSGTYEQYF. For the CDR3, the DNA is TGTGCCAGCAGTTCGTTTCTTCCTAGCGGGACCTACGAGCAGTACTTC.

This clonotype came up many times. The rearrangement uses TRBV7-3 and TRBJ2-2; tentatively, D is TRBD1 or TRBD2 (5 bases each). CDR3 length equals 16 residues. The V and J ends lost 1 base and 6 bases respectively, with 15 bases between them. In germline, CDR1 is SGHTA, CDR2 FQGTGA. Written as DNA, the CDR3 is TGTGCCAGCAGCTTAAATTCAGGTCGAGGGGCCGGGGAGCTGTTTTTT. Translation gives CASSLNSGRGAGELFF. Filled out from reference TRBV7-3 and TRBJ2-2, the complete variable domain reads GAGVSQTPSNKVTEKGKYVELRCDPISGHTALYWYRQSLGQGPEFLIYFQGTGAADDSGLPNDRFFAVRPEGSVSTLKIQRTERGDSAVYLCASSLNSGRGAGELFFGEGSRLTVL.

There are many counts of this clonotype. In DNA form, the CDR3 reads TGTGCCTGGAGTGCGCTCGCTAGCGGGACTCCCTACGAGCAGTACTTC. This translates into CAWSALASGTPYEQYF. The gene calls are TRBV30 and TRBJ2-7, with 9 bases fitting TRBD2. V was pared by 1 base and J by 2 bases, with 9 bases of the junction left unmatched. The CDR3 is made up of 16 amino acids. CDR1 is GTSNPN, CDR2 SVGIG, per germline (reference sequence).